Shown below are 22 T cell receptor beta chains from a single sample sequenced in a study of blood T cells in healthy people across ages. Alongside a J-beta primer mix, a sample-barcoded 5' primer served in a second PCR lasting about 7 to 11 cycles. TCRdb reprocessed the 5' RACE reads via MiXCR and lists one record per CDR3 protein. The sample has about 930,000 distinct CDR3 sequences; roughly 28% are singletons. This same sample was also taken into another study, of T cells of mothers and their children.

Sequencing was performed on blood. These receptors were obtained from a middle-aged woman in good health.

This chain joins TRBV28 and TRBJ2-1; D possibly corresponds to TRBD1 (5 bases). The CDR3 totals 12 residues. CDR1 and CDR2 (germline): MDHEN, SYDVKM. With 4 bases removed from V and 9 bases from J, the gap between germline ends came to 10 bases. CDR3 sequence reads: CASSSRVTEQFF. The CDR3 DNA is TGTGCCAGCAGTTCCAGGGTTACTGAGCAGTTCTTC. The full variable domain, completed using reference TRBV28 and TRBJ2-1, is DVKVTQSSRYLVKRTGEKVFLECVQDMDHENMFWYRQDPGLGLRLIYFSYDVKMKEKGDIPEGYSVSREKKERFSLILESASTNQTSMYLCASSSRVTEQFFGPGTRLTVL.

This clonotype was seen many times. The chain carries TRBV12-3 or TRBV12-4 and TRBJ2-3, with 9 bases fitting TRBD1. This CDR3 is 15 amino acids long. Unmatched junction bases numbered 5, after V lost 3 bases and J lost 4 bases. CDR3 DNA sequence: TGTGCCAGCAGTTTCAGGACAGGGGTGGCAGATACGCAGTATTTT. The encoded protein is CASSFRTGVADTQYF.

The rearrangement uses TRBV25-1 and TRBJ2-1, with D perhaps matching TRBD1 (6 bases). Germline-derived CDR1 and CDR2 are MGHDK and SYGVNS. The CDR3 extends over 17 amino acids. Between the trimmed V and J ends, which lost 7 bases and 0 bases, there was a span of 19 bases. The CDR3 protein is CASTGQGIDSSYNEQFF. In DNA, the CDR3 is TGTGCCAGCACCGGGCAGGGGATTGATAGCTCCTACAATGAGCAGTTCTTC.

The chain combines TRBV19 with TRBJ2-5; 8 bases agree with TRBD1. Gene TRBJ2-7 matches the end of the DNA better, so the J call may be wrong. Germline CDR1 is LNHDA and CDR2 is SQIVND (reference sequence). The CDR3 runs to 13 residues. The DNA of the CDR3 is TGTGCCAGTCCCACGGGACAGGCTAACGAGCAGTACTTC. Translation gives CASPTGQANEQYF.

The CDR3 loop is CSVEDLSEAFF. Here the CDR3 DNA reads TGCAGCGTTGAAGATCTTTCTGAAGCTTTCTTT. The chain employs TRBV29-1 and TRBJ1-1; unclear D gene. The CDR3 sequence is 11 residues long. CDR1 is SQVTM and CDR2 is ANQGSEA in the germline V gene. Trimming removed 0 bases at V and 6 bases at J, with 5 bases between.

There are many counts of this clonotype. V gene TRBV9 combines with J gene TRBJ2-1, with D possibly being TRBD2 (5 bases). This CDR3 is 16 amino acids long. Trimming removed 3 bases from V and 6 bases from J, with 19 bases in between. From germline, CDR1 is SGDLS and CDR2 YYNGEE. This CDR3 is CASSATTGFGRNEQFF. As DNA, the CDR3 is TGTGCCAGCAGCGCCACGACGGGATTCGGGCGCAATGAGCAGTTCTTC. Full variable domain (missing parts from reference TRBV9 and TRBJ2-1): DSGVTQTPKHLITATGQRVTLRCSPRSGDLSVYWYQQSLDQGLQFLIQYYNGEERAKGNILERFSAQQFPDLHSELNLSSLELGDSALYFCASSATTGFGRNEQFFGPGTRLTVL.

This clonotype was observed at least ten times. This chain links TRBV5-1 with TRBJ2-1; 14 bases align to TRBD2. The V and J ends lost 4 bases and 7 bases, in that order; junction bases with no gene match: 4. From germline, CDR1 is SGHRS and CDR2 YFSETQ. The CDR3 covers 15 residues. CDR3: CASSPGTSGGNEQFF. The DNA for the CDR3 is TGCGCCAGCAGCCCCGGGACTAGCGGGGGTAATGAGCAGTTCTTC.

This chain uses TRBV7-9 with TRBJ2-7, with 11 bases matching TRBD1. The CDR3 loop spans 15 amino acids. J gave up 7 bases and V 5 bases, and 10 bases lay outside the gene matches. Germline V gene lookup returns CDR1 SEHNR and CDR2 FQNEAQ (reference sequence). As DNA, the CDR3 is TGTGCCAGCAGCCCTCCCCGGACAGGGGGCGTAGAGCAGTACTTC. Protein sequence: CASSPPRTGGVEQYF.

The rearrangement links TRBV30 to TRBJ1-2; no clear D. Germline CDR1 and CDR2: GTSNPN and SVGIG (reference sequence). The CDR3 covers 13 residues. Deletions cut 2 bases from V and 0 bases from J, with 7 bases between. As DNA, the CDR3 is TGTGCCTGGAGTCCCGATACTAACTATGGCTACACCTTC. As protein: CAWSPDTNYGYTF.

About this clonotype: A single base separates this from a much larger clone, so it may be a read error. The V call is TRBV20-1, the J call TRBJ2-5; TRBD2 is a possible D gene (6 bases). Germline V lookup: CDR1 DFQATT, CDR2 SNEGSKA (reference sequence). This CDR3 region has 15 residues. The germline V and J ends were trimmed by 8 bases and 2 bases, with 21 bases remaining between them. Here the CDR3 reads CSLRRGAGVQETQYF. The CDR3 DNA follows: TGCAGTCTTAGGAGGGGAGCGGGTGTACAAGAGACCCAGTACTTC.

This chain connects TRBV20-1 to TRBJ1-1; 11 bases are a match to TRBD1. V shed 5 bases, J shed 4 bases, and the junction held 12 bases outside the gene matches. Per the germline V gene, CDR1 is DFQATT and CDR2 is SNEGSKA (reference sequence). This CDR3 is 16 amino acids long. In DNA form, the CDR3 reads TGCAGTGCTCCGGACAGGGGGCTCGGGTGGAGCACTGAAGCTTTCTTT. Translation: CSAPDRGLGWSTEAFF.

This clonotype came up a few times. V usage is TRBV28 and J usage is TRBJ2-4; TRBD1 agrees at 8 bases. The germline gives CDR1 MDHEN, CDR2 SYDVKM. The length of the CDR3 is 13 residues. The J segment lost 7 bases and the V segment lost 6 bases, leaving 5 bases of the junction unmatched. The CDR3 sequence: CASRGTGGNIQYF. In DNA, the CDR3 is TGTGCCAGCAGAGGGACAGGAGGGAACATTCAGTACTTC.

Points on this clonotype: This clone may be a read error of a much larger clone one base away. This chain connects TRBV12-3 or TRBV12-4 to TRBJ2-3, with D perhaps matching TRBD2 (5 bases). The CDR3 is 16 amino acids. This CDR3 reads CASSPDWTASTDAQYF. The CDR3 DNA sequence: TGTGCCAGCAGCCCTGACTGGACGGCTAGCACAGATGCGCAGTATTTT.

The V and J genes are TRBV7-3 and TRBJ2-2; D is unclear. CDR1 is SGHTA and CDR2 is FQGTGA in the germline V gene. The CDR3 consists of 15 residues. V gave up 5 bases and J gave up 4 bases, with 14 bases separating them. The CDR3 region is CASSPPSGSTGELFF. DNA for the CDR3: TGTGCCAGCAGCCCACCCTCCGGCAGCACCGGGGAGCTGTTTTTT.

The chain couples TRBV5-4 to TRBJ2-1; D unresolved. There are 15 residues in the CDR3. With 4 bases removed from V and 6 bases from J, the gap between germline ends came to 17 bases. The germline V gene encodes CDR1 SGHNT and CDR2 YYREEE (reference sequence). CDR3 nucleotide sequence: TGTGCCAGCAGCCCGGGCGGCAGCGTGGTCAATGAGCAGTTCTTC. Amino acids: CASSPGGSVVNEQFF.

This clonotype was seen at least ten times. This chain connects TRBV5-1 to TRBJ1-2, with 8 bases matching TRBD1. J lost 2 bases, V lost 0 bases, and 3 bases had no gene match. CDR3 length equals 15 residues. CDR1 and CDR2 from the germline V gene are SGHRS and YFSETQ. The CDR3, as DNA: TGCGCCAGCAGCTTGGTTGCAGGGGGCAACTATGGCTACACCTTC. This sequence encodes CASSLVAGGNYGYTF.

This chain uses TRBV7-6 with TRBJ2-1, with a tentative D call TRBD2 (5 bases). The CDR3 runs to 14 residues. CDR1 SGHVS and CDR2 FNYEAQ come from the germline V gene. The V end was cut by 7 bases, the J end by 6 bases, with 16 bases between. CDR3 residues: CASTAGPRGNEQFF. CDR3 nucleotide sequence: TGTGCCAGCACCGCGGGTCCCCGAGGCAATGAGCAGTTCTTC.

The rearrangement uses TRBV11-2 and TRBJ2-1, with D perhaps being TRBD1 or TRBD2 (6 bases each). CDR1 and CDR2 from the germline V gene are SGHAT and FQNNGV. This CDR3 comprises 15 residues. Trimming left V 5 bases short and J 7 bases short, with 18 bases between. CDR3 DNA sequence: TGTGCCAGCAGCCTCACCCGGGGGCTGGTGAATGAGCAGTTCTTC. Amino acids: CASSLTRGLVNEQFF. The full variable domain, completed using reference TRBV11-2 and TRBJ2-1, is EAGVAQSPRYKIIEKRQSVAFWCNPISGHATLYWYQQILGQGPKLLIQFQNNGVVDDSQLPKDRFSAERLKGVDSTLKIQPAKLEDSAVYLCASSLTRGLVNEQFFGPGTRLTVL.

This clonotype has ten or more counts. The rearrangement uses TRBV10-3 and TRBJ2-7, with 7 bases lining up with TRBD1. Germline V lookup: CDR1 ENHRY, CDR2 SYGVKD. This CDR3 comprises 13 residues. CDR3 sequence: CAGSGQSSYEQYF. The CDR3 DNA sequence: TGTGCGGGGTCGGGACAGAGCTCCTACGAGCAGTACTTC.

DNA for the CDR3: TGTGCCATCAGTGAGGATCAGGGGGCGAGAGAGACCCAGTACTTC. Protein product: CAISEDQGARETQYF. J is TRBJ2-5 and V is TRBV10-3; 8 nucleotides align to TRBD1. The CDR3 sequence is 15 residues long. The V gene end was trimmed by 2 bases and the J gene end by 4 bases; junction bases not matched to a gene: 6. The germline gives CDR1 ENHRY, CDR2 SYGVKD.

The V gene is TRBV29-1, the J gene TRBJ2-2; D may be TRBD1 (5 bases). Per the germline V gene, CDR1 is SQVTM and CDR2 is ANQGSEA. V lost 6 bases and J 12 bases, leaving 14 bases between the germline ends. CDR3 size: 11 residues. CDR3: CSVSGHRQLFF. CDR3 nucleotides: TGCAGCGTCTCAGGGCACAGGCAGCTGTTTTTT.

Many counts were recorded for this clonotype. The CDR3 coding sequence is TGTGCCACCAGCAGAGATACAGGGTACTACGAGCAGTACTTC. Residues: CATSRDTGYYEQYF. This chain connects TRBV15 to TRBJ2-7; D may be TRBD1 (6 bases). Germline CDR1 reads LNHNV; CDR2 reads YYDKDF (reference sequence). This CDR3 region has 14 residues. V was shortened by 0 bases and J by 3 bases, with 9 bases between the two germline ends.